This is a list of T cell receptor beta chains from one sample in a study of CD8+ T cells in alopecia areata. Profiled with immunoSEQ multiplex PCR; TCRdb holds only in-frame clones, not every one. The sample includes 45,000 to 70,000 clones, about 96% of them seen just once. The specimen comprised CD8+ T cells sorted from blood, sampled at week 0. The receptor source for this set is a human donor with alopecia areata. Both conserved end residues are part of each CDR3. A D gene is named only where the DNA matches it firmly. Where a row states a size, it is once, few, many or the class of an expanded clone; other rows omit it.

>TRBD2|NA|TRBJ2-1|TRBV4-1
CATRRGDEQFF
>TRBD2|NA|TRBJ2-1|TRBV2
CASRAGGSSYNEQFF
>TRBD2|NA|TRBJ2-3|TRBV4-1
CASSHILAGGTDTQYF
>NA|NA|TRBJ2-3|TRBV4-3
CASSQDSGQGTDTQYF
>NA|once|TRBJ2-5|TRBV27
CASSTSGAQETQYF
>TRBD2|NA|TRBJ2-5|TRBV7-6
CASSATSGGETQYF
>NA|NA|TRBJ2-7|TRBV7-9
CASSLAGYGTYEQYF
>NA|NA|TRBJ2-7|TRBV7-2
CASSSGAYEQYF
>TRBD1|NA|TRBJ2-3|TRBV28
CASNLGSQGADTQYF
>TRBD1|NA|TRBJ2-3|TRBV7-2
CASSQARGTGMGDTQYF
>NA|NA|TRBJ1-2|TRBV4-1
CASSPEEGDATYGYTF
>NA|once|TRBJ2-7|TRBV4-3
CASSQDRGISYEQYF
>TRBD2|once|TRBJ2-5|TRBV7-2
CASRTGLAGETQYF
>TRBD2|NA|TRBJ2-1|TRBV7-2
CASSLDSGADNEQFF
>TRBD1|once|TRBJ1-1|TRBV10-1
CASSERTGLNTEAFF
>NA|NA|TRBJ2-7|TRBV4-1
CASSQVGPGSSYEQYF
>TRBD1|NA|TRBJ1-2|TRBV11-2
CASSSGTGSYTF
>NA|NA|TRBJ2-3|TRBV5-4
CASSLVGHSTDTQYF
>NA|NA|TRBJ2-5|TRBV6-5
CASSQGWETQYF
>NA|NA|TRBJ2-1|TRBV7-9
CASSLQGPPYNEQFF
>TRBD1|NA|TRBJ1-6|TRBV7-6
CASSFGTGKDSPLHF
>NA|NA|TRBJ2-3|TRBV7-2
CASSLVGSLTDTQYF
>NA|NA|TRBJ2-6|TRBV7-8
CASSLALDGKLSSGANVLTF
>TRBD2|once|TRBJ2-1|TRBV5-6
CASSYSQRGYNEQFF
>NA|NA|NA|TRBV29-1
CSVWYRSSYEQYF
>TRBD1|NA|TRBJ2-3|TRBV29-1
CSVTDRGPDTQYF
>NA|NA|TRBJ2-7|TRBV9
CASSVGSQGLGEQYF
>NA|NA|TRBJ1-1|TRBV4-1
CASSQAMTTHWAFF
>NA|NA|TRBJ2-1|TRBV6-5
CASSRQGGGEQFF
>NA|few|TRBJ2-3|TRBV5-4
CASSFLTPGGTQYF
>NA|NA|TRBJ1-1|TRBV5-8
CASSSHQMKAFF
>NA|NA|TRBJ2-7|TRBV2
CASSDHTGDSSYEQYF
>TRBD1|NA|TRBJ1-2|TRBV11-3
CASSLYRTGGDGYTF
>NA|NA|TRBJ2-7|TRBV27
CASSFSPEGEQYF
>TRBD1|NA|TRBJ2-1|TRBV19
CASSTVGQGPYNEQFF
>TRBD1|NA|TRBJ1-3|TRBV12-5
CASGLVLSGGDSRNTIYF
>TRBD2|NA|TRBJ2-3|TRBV30
CAWNALLAGADTQYF
>TRBD1|NA|TRBJ2-7|TRBV4-1
CASSQWTGGETYEQYF
>TRBD2|NA|TRBJ2-7|TRBV7-6
CASSYGLANEQYF
>NA|NA|TRBJ2-2|TRBV7-2
CASSGSGTGELFF
>NA|NA|TRBJ1-5|TRBV6-5
CASRPRGERQPQHF
>NA|NA|TRBJ2-6|TRBV11-3
CASSPRAGSGANVLTF
>TRBD2|NA|NA|TRBV29-1
CSGYGTSGDYEQYF
>TRBD1|NA|TRBJ2-1|TRBV29-1
CSGVGQGAQEGEQFF
>NA|few|TRBJ1-3|TRBV7-9
CASSLEENTIYF
>NA|NA|TRBJ2-7|TRBV29-1
CSVAPGHLSSYEQYF
>NA|NA|TRBJ2-3|TRBV18
CASSLFSERRSTDTQYF
>TRBD1|NA|TRBJ1-2|TRBV27
CASSQTGGGYGYTF
>NA|NA|TRBJ1-1|TRBV6-5
CAIGGGYTEAFF
>NA|NA|TRBJ2-3|TRBV4-2
CASSLPGLSGYTDTQYF
>NA|NA|TRBJ2-3|TRBV5-1
CASSWSDTQYF
>NA|NA|TRBJ2-3|TRBV7-8
CASEGPIGPDTQYF
>NA|once|TRBJ2-7|TRBV25-1
CASSDPAGHTYEQYF
>NA|NA|TRBJ2-7|TRBV5-6
CASSPPWRQEEQYF
>TRBD2|NA|TRBJ2-7|TRBV4-2
CASSVELADTYEQYF
>TRBD1|NA|TRBJ2-2|TRBV14
CASSRRQGLDTGELFF
>TRBD1|NA|TRBJ2-3|TRBV28
CASSFVPGQNTDTQYF
>NA|NA|TRBJ2-1|TRBV6-6
CASSYTGEQFF
>NA|NA|TRBJ2-2|TRBV5-5
CASTTIGHPELFF